This T cell receptor (beta chain) comes out of a study of shared clonotypes between healthy human individuals. Overall study: Sampling drew on donors who were a couple of women and a few men aged 18 to 49.

Of note for this clone: Its antigen is unknown.

Assay: immunoSEQ multiplex PCR; the TCRdb copy retains only in-frame clones and omits some. The data contain hundreds of thousands of clones, 85% to 95% of them seen just once; the ten biggest clones take up approximately 25%. General study results and limits: Clonotype sharing across a few donors was observed for around 5% of naive CD4 clonotypes.

Naive CD8 cells were CD45RO-negative, positively selected for CCR7, excluding terminally differentiated effector memory CD45RA+ cells. V lost 3 bases, J lost 6 bases, and 21 bases lay in between. CDR3 length equals 16 residues. Germline values: CDR1 SEHNR, CDR2 FQNEAQ (reference sequence). The sequencing input was naive CD8+ T cells sorted from blood. This clonotype originated in a young man in good health. The rearrangement uses TRBV7-9 and TRBJ2-7; TRBD2 might be the D (5 bases). CDR3 loop: CASSFTAAGRGFEQYF. The CDR3 DNA reads as TGTGCCAGCAGCTTTACGGCCGCGGGTCGTGGCTTCGAGCAGTACTTC. Drawing the rest from reference TRBV7-9 and TRBJ2-7, the complete variable domain is DTGVSQNPRHKITKRGQNVTFRCDPISEHNRLYWYRQTLGQGPEFLTYFQNEAQLEKSRLLSDRFSAERPKGSFSTLEIQRTEQGDSAMYLCASSFTAAGRGFEQYFGPGTRLTVT.